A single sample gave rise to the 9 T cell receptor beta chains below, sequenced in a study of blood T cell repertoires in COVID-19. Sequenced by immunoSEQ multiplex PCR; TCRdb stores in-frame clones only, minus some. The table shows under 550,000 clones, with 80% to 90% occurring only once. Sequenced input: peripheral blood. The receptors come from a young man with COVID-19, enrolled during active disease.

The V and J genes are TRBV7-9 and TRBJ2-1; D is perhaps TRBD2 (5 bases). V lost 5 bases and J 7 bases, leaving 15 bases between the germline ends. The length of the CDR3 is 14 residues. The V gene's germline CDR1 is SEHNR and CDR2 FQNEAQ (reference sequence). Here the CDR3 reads CASSPRLSGNEQFF. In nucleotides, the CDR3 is TGTGCCAGCAGCCCTCGTTTATCGGGGAATGAGCAGTTCTTC.

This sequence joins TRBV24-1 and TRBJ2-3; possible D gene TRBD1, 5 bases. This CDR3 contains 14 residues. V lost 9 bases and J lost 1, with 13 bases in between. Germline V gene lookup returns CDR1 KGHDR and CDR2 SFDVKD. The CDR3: CATGHGPRTDTQYF. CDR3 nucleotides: TGTGCCACCGGACACGGGCCCCGCACAGATACGCAGTATTTT.

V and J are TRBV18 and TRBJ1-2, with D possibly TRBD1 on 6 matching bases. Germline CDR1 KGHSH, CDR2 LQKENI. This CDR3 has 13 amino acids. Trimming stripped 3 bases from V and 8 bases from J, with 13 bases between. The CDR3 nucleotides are TGTGCCAGCTCACCGAGGACAGTAGGAGGCTACACCTTC. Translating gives CASSPRTVGGYTF.

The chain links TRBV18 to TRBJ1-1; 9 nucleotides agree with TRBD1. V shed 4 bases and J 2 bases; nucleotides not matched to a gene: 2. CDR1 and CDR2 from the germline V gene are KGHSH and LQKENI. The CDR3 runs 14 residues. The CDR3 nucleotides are TGTGCCAGCTCACTGGACAGGGGTAACACTGAAGCTTTCTTT. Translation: CASSLDRGNTEAFF.

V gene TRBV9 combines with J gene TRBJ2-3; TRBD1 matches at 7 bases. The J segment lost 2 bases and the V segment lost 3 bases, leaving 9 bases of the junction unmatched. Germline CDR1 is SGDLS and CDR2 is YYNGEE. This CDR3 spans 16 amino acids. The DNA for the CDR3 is TGTGCCAGCAGCGCGACAGGGAATGCCTACACAGATACGCAGTATTTT. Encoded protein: CASSATGNAYTDTQYF.

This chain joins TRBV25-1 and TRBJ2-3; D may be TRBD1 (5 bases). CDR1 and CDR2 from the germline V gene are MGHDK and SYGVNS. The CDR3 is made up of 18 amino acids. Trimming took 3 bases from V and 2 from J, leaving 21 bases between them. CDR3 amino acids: CASSDPLSAGSYTDTQYF. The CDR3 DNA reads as TGTGCCAGCAGTGATCCCCTCTCGGCAGGGTCGTACACAGATACGCAGTATTTT.

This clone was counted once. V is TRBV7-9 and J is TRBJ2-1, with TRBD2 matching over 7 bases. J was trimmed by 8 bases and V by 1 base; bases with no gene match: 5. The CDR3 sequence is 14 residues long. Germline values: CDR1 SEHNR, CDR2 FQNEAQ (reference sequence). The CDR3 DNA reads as TGTGCCAGCAGCTTAGGTGGGGGGGTAGATGAGCAGTTCTTC. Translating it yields CASSLGGGVDEQFF.

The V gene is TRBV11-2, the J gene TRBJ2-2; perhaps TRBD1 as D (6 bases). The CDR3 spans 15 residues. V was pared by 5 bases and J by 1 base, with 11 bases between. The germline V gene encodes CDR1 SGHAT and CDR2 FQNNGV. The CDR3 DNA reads TGTGCCAGCAGCCGAGACAGGATGAACACCGGGGAGCTGTTTTTT. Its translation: CASSRDRMNTGELFF.

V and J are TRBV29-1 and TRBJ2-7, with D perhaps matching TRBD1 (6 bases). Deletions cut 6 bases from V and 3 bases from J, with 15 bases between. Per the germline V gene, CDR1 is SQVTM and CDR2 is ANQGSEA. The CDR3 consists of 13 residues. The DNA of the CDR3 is TGCAGCGTACCGGGACACCTTGACTACGAGCAGTACTTC. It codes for CSVPGHLDYEQYF.